These 11 T cell receptor beta chains share one sample of origin, sequenced in a study of CD8 T cells in ankylosing spondylitis. TCRdb called the 5' RACE reads again in MiXCR, with one record for every CDR3 protein. The table lists some 200,000 distinct CDR3 sequences, around 24% of them singletons. The sample comprised blood, either unsorted or a sorted T cell fraction (not recorded which). Every receptor here comes from a male donor with ankylosing spondylitis or in good health (not recorded which).

This clonotype was counted between two and nine times. CDR3 region: CASTWGGAQETQYF. Here the CDR3 DNA reads TGTGCCAGCACCTGGGGGGGGGCCCAAGAGACCCAGTACTTC. The V gene is TRBV7-2, the J gene TRBJ2-5; D is possibly TRBD2 (7 bases). V was clipped by 7 bases and J by 1 base, with 13 bases between them. In germline, CDR1 is SGHTA, CDR2 FQGNSA. The CDR3 sequence is 14 residues long.

In this sample, this clonotype turned up many times. CDR3 DNA: TGTGCCAGCAGCCAAGGATGGACAACCGGCTACACCTTC. This encodes CASSQGWTTGYTF. The rearrangement links TRBV3-1 to TRBJ1-2; a weak D match, TRBD1 (5 bases). CDR1 and CDR2 from the germline V gene are LGHDT and YNNKEL (reference sequence). With 1 base removed from V and 8 bases from J, the gap between germline ends came to 11 bases. The CDR3 length is 13 residues.

This clonotype was recorded at least ten times. The rearrangement joins TRBV6-1 to TRBJ2-7, with D tentatively TRBD2 (6 bases). V gave up 8 bases and J gave up 3 bases, with 20 bases separating them. CDR1 is MNHNS and CDR2 is SASEGT in the germline V gene. The CDR3 loop spans 15 amino acids. CDR3 in DNA: TGTGCCAGCGTAGGAGGCGGGACCCCTGGCTACGAGCAGTACTTC. Residues: CASVGGGTPGYEQYF.

The chain joins TRBV20-1 to TRBJ2-1; 8 positions match TRBD2. The CDR3 length is 15 residues. V was pared by 5 bases and J by 5 bases, with 11 bases of the junction left unmatched. The germline V gene has CDR1 DFQATT and CDR2 SNEGSKA (reference sequence). DNA for the CDR3: TGCAGTGCTCGCGACCCAAGCGGGAGTGACAATGAGCAGTTCTTC. Protein sequence: CSARDPSGSDNEQFF.

The V call is TRBV7-9, the J call TRBJ2-1; TRBD2 agrees at 8 bases. The ends lost 1 base at V and 10 bases at J; junction bases unmatched: 9. The CDR3 loop spans 15 amino acids. From germline, CDR1 is SEHNR and CDR2 FQNEAQ (reference sequence). The CDR3 loop reads CASSLDASGHREQFF. CDR3 nucleotides: TGTGCCAGCAGCTTAGATGCTAGCGGGCATCGCGAGCAGTTCTTC.

This clonotype was counted at least ten times. The V call is TRBV7-2, the J call TRBJ2-5; D is tentatively TRBD1 or TRBD2 (6 bases each). Germline CDR1 reads SGHTA; CDR2 reads FQGNSA. The CDR3 runs to 14 residues. Trimming cost V 2 bases and J 5 bases, with 12 bases left between them. CDR3 bases: TGTGCCAGCAGCTTAAGGAGGGGGAAGGAGACCCAGTACTTC. As protein: CASSLRRGKETQYF.

This clonotype was counted only a few times. The chain links TRBV20-1 to TRBJ2-3; TRBD2 matches at 7 bases. V lost 3 bases and J lost 6; bases outside the gene matches: 9. The CDR3 is 14 amino acids. Germline loops: CDR1 DFQATT, CDR2 SNEGSKA (reference sequence). CDR3 in amino acids: CSASRSGRLDTQYF. In DNA, the CDR3 is TGCAGTGCTAGTCGGTCCGGGAGGCTGGATACGCAGTATTTT.

This clonotype was counted at least ten times. V usage is TRBV6-5 and J usage is TRBJ1-2; D is unclear. V was trimmed by 2 bases and J by 4 bases, leaving 20 bases between them. Germline V gene data show CDR1 as MNHEY and CDR2 as SVGAGI. This CDR3 is 17 amino acids long. CDR3 amino acids: CASSYGPPTIATYGYTF. The CDR3 DNA reads TGTGCCAGCAGTTACGGGCCTCCGACAATAGCTACCTATGGCTACACCTTC.

This clonotype was observed many times. The chain carries TRBV6-5 and TRBJ2-3; 7 bases map to TRBD1. Germline loops: CDR1 MNHEY, CDR2 SVGAGI. This CDR3 comprises 13 residues. The J segment lost 5 bases and the V segment lost 5 bases, leaving 4 bases of the junction unmatched. In DNA form, the CDR3 reads TGTGCCAGCAGTCTACAGGGGAGAGATACGCAGTATTTT. This gives the protein CASSLQGRDTQYF.

This chain uses TRBV20-1 with TRBJ2-4; 10 bases map to TRBD2. CDR1 and CDR2 (germline): DFQATT, SNEGSKA (reference sequence). The V and J ends lost 6 bases and 8 bases, in that order; junction bases with no gene match: 7. There are 13 residues in the CDR3. The CDR3 sequence: CSATPSGRDIQYF. CDR3 DNA sequence: TGCAGTGCCACCCCTAGCGGGAGAGACATTCAGTACTTC.

The chain has TRBV6-1 and TRBJ2-7, with 7 positions matching TRBD2. Germline V lookup: CDR1 MNHNS, CDR2 SASEGT. V lost 5 bases to trimming and J lost 3 bases; unmatched junction nucleotides: 10. The CDR3 runs 15 residues. The CDR3 is CASSPLSGYSYEQYF. The CDR3 DNA sequence: TGTGCCAGCAGTCCCCTTAGCGGGTACAGCTACGAGCAGTACTTC.